This T cell receptor (beta chain) was observed in a study of siplizumab effects on memory and regulatory T cells. Study results and limitations: With siplizumab, mappable alloreactive CD4+ clones averaged about 70% Treg-derived, versus over 25% in controls. Proliferating Tregs in siplizumab cultures were never verified as suppressive. Naive-or-memory phenotypes were unassignable for roughly 80-97% of proliferating CD4+ or CD8+ clones. Significant reduction of alloreactive sequences traceable to unstimulated CD4+ memory cells was observed with siplizumab.

Germline assignment: CDR1 SGHRS and CDR2 YFSETQ. Between the trimmed V and J ends, which lost 4 bases and 6 bases, there was a span of 7 bases. This CDR3 comprises 12 residues. Generated by immunoSEQ multiplex PCR, the TCRdb table keeps only in-frame clones and is missing some. The sample has 100,000 or so clones; over 90% are singletons. To note about this clone: Its antigen is not known.

This chain connects TRBV5-1 to TRBJ2-2; a possible D gene is TRBD1 (6 bases). The clonotype comes from a human donor in good health. Sequenced input: non-Treg CD4+ T cells sorted from blood. CDR3 amino acids: CASSKGAGELFF. For the CDR3, the DNA is TGCGCCAGCAGCAAGGGGGCCGGGGAGCTGTTTTTT.